This T cell receptor (beta chain) derives from a study of regulatory T cells in long-lasting Graves disease (dated by TCRdb to the early 2020s). A note on the overall study: Antithyroid drugs had been taken for less than 3 months by newly diagnosed Graves' disease patients. This study used TCR sequencing and RNA sequencing of peripheral blood to compare persistent Graves' disease patients against newly diagnosed Graves' disease patients. A total of 35 or so samples underwent TCR sequencing: about 13 from persistent and around 20 from newly diagnosed Graves' disease patients. The study was registered as a clinical trial and conducted in China. The research as a whole found: As a limitation, the authors acknowledged that the small sample size may reduce accuracy. Only the TCR beta chain was sequenced and analyzed. Compared with newly diagnosed patients, patients with persistent Graves' disease had lower TCR Shannon entropy and fewer highly expanded clones, which suggests clonal expansion. Peripheral blood alone was examined, since thyroid tissue, which constituted the primary lesion, could not be accessed. Patients with persistent disease shared more public clonotypes (around 3,000) than newly diagnosed patients did (966). Persistent disease showed preferential use of TRBV28, TRBJ1-2 and TRBJ2-5, whereas newly diagnosed disease favored TRBV20-1 and TRBJ2-1.

The intended sense of this specimen's time point label: newly diagnosed GD, antithyroid drugs for less than 3 months. RNA was extracted from PBMCs in TRIzol for both TCR sequencing and RNA sequencing. Graves' disease was diagnosed according to American Thyroid Association guidelines. Recruitment of patients was carried out at an endocrinology department in Xi'an, China. Each patient gave roughly 10 milliliters of peripheral blood, collected in an EDTA anticoagulant tube. PBMCs were isolated by Ficoll Paque Plus density gradient separation without further T cell sorting. An Agilent 2100 Bioanalyzer and agarose gel were used to check RNA quality, while a NanoDrop 2000 measured RNA concentration. V loses 3 bases, J loses 5 bases, and the germline ends lie 11 bases apart. CDR1 WNHNN and CDR2 SYGVQD are derived from the germline V gene (reference sequence). From the cysteine through the phenylalanine, the CDR3 covers 14 amino acids. The retained sequence is limited to the CDR3, 42 bases, with the frame set at the first base.

Receptor amplification or capture employed multiplex PCR. Sequenced using an Illumina HiSeq 4000. To build TCR beta libraries, CDR3 regions were amplified by Arm-PCR using iRepertoire HTBI primers. Gel purification was performed on PCR products prior to sequencing. The original methods were these. Across samples, 55 to 80 TRBV and 13 to 15 TRBJ segments were identified and used for gene usage analysis of CDR3 amino acid clonotypes. Filtered high-quality paired reads were merged into contigs using COPE and FqMerger. Contigs were aligned with BLAST to IMGT TRBV, TRBD and TRBJ reference genes, and CDR3 was defined per IMGT. Highly expanded clones were defined as clonotypes with a frequency above 0.1%. Repertoire diversity was measured by Shannon entropy, and V-J evenness by the Gini coefficient. Clonotypes shared by more than one individual were considered public. Starting from the raw public reads, TCRdb applied fastp trimming at Q25, assembled clones with MiXCR and retained in-frame beta chains. Rows with a matching CDR3 protein are joined into one entry that keeps the most common DNA and genes. Here the V and J calls rest on TCRdb's processing, not on the authors' analysis. In this sample the table shows 250,000 to 400,000 distinct CDR3 sequences, 15% to 20% of which occur a single time. The leading ten clones occupy about 36% of the sample.

As concerns this clonotype: This receptor's antigen is unknown. Base qualities are not recorded, but no much larger clone differs from it by a single base.

Sequences were derived from peripheral blood mononuclear cells (PBMCs), sampled at new diagnosis, from a patient treated with antithyroid drugs. The origin of this receptor is a female donor with Graves disease. In this chain, TRBV10-1 is recombined with TRBJ2-1, with an unclear D gene assignment. The DNA sequence is given as TGCGCCAGCAGTGACCCCTTTGTCGACAATGAGCAGTTCTTC. Its protein reads: CASSDPFVDNEQFF.